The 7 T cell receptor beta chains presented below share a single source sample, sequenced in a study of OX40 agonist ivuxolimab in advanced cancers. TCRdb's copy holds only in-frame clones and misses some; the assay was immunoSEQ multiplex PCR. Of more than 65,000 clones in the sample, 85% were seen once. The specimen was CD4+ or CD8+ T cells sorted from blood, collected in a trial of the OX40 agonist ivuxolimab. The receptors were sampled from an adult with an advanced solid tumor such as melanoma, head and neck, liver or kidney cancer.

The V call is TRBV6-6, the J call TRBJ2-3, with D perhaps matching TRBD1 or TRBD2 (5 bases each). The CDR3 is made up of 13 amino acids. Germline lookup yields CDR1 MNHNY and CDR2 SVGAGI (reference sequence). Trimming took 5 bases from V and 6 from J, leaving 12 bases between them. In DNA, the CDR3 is TGTGCCAGCAGTGGGACCAGCTCGGATACGCAGTATTTT. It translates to CASSGTSSDTQYF.

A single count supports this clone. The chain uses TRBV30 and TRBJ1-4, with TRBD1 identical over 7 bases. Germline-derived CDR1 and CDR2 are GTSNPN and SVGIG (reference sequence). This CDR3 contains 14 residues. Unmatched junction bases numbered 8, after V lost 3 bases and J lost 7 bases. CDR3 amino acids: CAWRMGRGIEKLFF. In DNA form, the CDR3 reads TGTGCCTGGAGAATGGGCAGGGGGATTGAAAAACTGTTTTTT.

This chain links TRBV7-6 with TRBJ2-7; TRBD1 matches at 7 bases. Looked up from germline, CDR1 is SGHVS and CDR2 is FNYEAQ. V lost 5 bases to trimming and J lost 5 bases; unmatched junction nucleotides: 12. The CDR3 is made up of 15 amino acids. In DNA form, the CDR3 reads TGTGCCAGCAGCCCCTCCCAACAGGGGCGCGACGAGCAGTACTTC. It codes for CASSPSQQGRDEQYF. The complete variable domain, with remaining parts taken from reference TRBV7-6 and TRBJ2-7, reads GAGVSQSPRYKVTKRGQDVALRCDPISGHVSLYWYRQALGQGPEFLTYFNYEAQQDKSGLPNDRFSAERPEGSISTLTIQRTEQRDSAMYRCASSPSQQGRDEQYFGPGTRLTVT.

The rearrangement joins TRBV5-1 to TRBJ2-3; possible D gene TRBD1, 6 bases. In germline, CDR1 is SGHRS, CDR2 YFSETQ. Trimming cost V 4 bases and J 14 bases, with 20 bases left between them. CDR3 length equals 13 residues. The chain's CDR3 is CASSTPAAGALYF. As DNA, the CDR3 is TGCGCCAGCAGCACCCCGGCGGCAGGGGCCCTGTATTTT.

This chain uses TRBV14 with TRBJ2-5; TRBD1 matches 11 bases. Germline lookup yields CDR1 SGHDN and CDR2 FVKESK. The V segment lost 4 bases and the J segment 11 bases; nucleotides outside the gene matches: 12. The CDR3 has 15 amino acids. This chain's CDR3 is CASSRGTGGLREQYF. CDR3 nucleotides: TGTGCCAGCAGCCGCGGGACAGGGGGATTGAGGGAGCAGTACTTC.

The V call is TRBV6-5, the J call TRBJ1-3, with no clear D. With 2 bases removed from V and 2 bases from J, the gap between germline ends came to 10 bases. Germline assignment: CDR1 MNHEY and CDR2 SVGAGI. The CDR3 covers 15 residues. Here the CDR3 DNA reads TGTGCCAGCAGTTACGCCCTGACTGCTGGAAACACCATATATTTT. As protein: CASSYALTAGNTIYF.

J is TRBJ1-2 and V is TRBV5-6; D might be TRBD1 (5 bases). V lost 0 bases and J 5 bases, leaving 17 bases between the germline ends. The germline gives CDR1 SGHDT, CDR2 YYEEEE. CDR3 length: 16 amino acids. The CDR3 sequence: CASSLVAGRALYGYTF. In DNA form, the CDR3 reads TGTGCCAGCAGCTTGGTGGCGGGCAGGGCGCTATATGGCTACACCTTC.